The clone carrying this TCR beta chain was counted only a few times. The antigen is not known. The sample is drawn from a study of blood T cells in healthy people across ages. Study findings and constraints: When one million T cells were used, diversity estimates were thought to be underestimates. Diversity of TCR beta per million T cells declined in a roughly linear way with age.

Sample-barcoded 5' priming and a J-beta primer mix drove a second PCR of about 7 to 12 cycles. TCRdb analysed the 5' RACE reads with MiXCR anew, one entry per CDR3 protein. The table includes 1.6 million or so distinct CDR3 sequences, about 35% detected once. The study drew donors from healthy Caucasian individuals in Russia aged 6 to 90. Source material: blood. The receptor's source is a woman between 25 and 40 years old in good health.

CDR3 nucleotide sequence: TGTGCCAGCAGCCAATCGGTTGACAAGAATGAAAAACTGTTTTTT. It specifies CASSQSVDKNEKLFF. The V gene is TRBV4-2, the J gene TRBJ1-4; the D is unclear. V was shortened by 2 bases and J by 5 bases, with 12 bases between the two germline ends. Germline CDR1 is LGHNA and CDR2 is YNFKEQ. The CDR3 has 15 amino acids.